The T cell receptor (beta chain) described here comes from a study of cytomegalovirus exposure and HLA in healthy donors. Broader study findings: Researchers catalogued approximately 170 TCR beta chains as cytomegalovirus-associated. Information on immune exposure was restricted to one variable (CMV serostatus). Indistinguishable V segments, including TRBV6-2 and TRBV6-3, were excluded. The authors considered a cluster of highly shared sequence variants likely to be a sequencing artifact.

This PCR relied on a set of 60 Vbeta primers and 13 Jbeta primers. Some clones are missing from TCRdb's copy, which holds only in-frame ones; the method was immunoSEQ multiplex PCR. Of about 150,000 clones listed, around 75% were seen once; the top ten hold 1.6%. CDR1 is SGHRS, CDR2 YFSETQ, per germline. The ends lost 4 bases at V and 4 bases at J; junction bases unmatched: 12. The CDR3 extends over 17 amino acids. Comments on this clone: Its specificity is unknown.

Sample: PBMCs. The chain joins TRBV5-1 to TRBJ2-2, with 8 bases lining up with TRBD1. This sequence was found in a woman aged 18-29 years in good health and CMV-seronegative. The chain's CDR3 is CASSATGALATTGELFF. CDR3 DNA sequence: TGCGCCAGCAGCGCGACAGGGGCGTTGGCGACCACCGGGGAGCTGTTTTTT.